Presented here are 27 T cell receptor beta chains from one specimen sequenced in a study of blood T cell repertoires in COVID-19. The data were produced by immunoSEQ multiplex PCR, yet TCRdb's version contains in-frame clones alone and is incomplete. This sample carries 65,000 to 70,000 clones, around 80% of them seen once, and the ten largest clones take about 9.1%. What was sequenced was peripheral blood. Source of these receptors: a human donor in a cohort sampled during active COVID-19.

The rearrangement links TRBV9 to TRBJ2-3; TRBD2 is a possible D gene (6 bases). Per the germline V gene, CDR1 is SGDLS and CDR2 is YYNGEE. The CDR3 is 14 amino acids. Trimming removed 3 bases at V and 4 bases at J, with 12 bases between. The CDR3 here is CASSAHQRADTQYF. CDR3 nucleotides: TGTGCCAGCAGCGCTCATCAGCGGGCAGATACGCAGTATTTT.

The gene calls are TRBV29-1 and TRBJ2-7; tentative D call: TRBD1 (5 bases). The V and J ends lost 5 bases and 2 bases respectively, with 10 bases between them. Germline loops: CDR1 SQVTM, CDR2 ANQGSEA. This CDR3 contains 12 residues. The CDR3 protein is CSVYGQTYEQYF. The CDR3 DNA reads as TGCAGCGTTTACGGACAAACCTACGAGCAGTACTTC.

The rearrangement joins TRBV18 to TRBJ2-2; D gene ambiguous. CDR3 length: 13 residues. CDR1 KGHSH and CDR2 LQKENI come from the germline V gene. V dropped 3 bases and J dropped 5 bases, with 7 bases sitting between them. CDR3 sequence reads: CASSPVETGELFF. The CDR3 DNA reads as TGTGCCAGCTCACCTGTCGAGACCGGGGAGCTGTTTTTT.

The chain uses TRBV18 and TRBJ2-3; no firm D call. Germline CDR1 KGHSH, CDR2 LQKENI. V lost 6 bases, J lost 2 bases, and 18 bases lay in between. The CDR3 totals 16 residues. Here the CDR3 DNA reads TGTGCCAGCTCCCCCGCCCTGCGCTCCGTCACAGATACGCAGTATTTT. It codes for CASSPALRSVTDTQYF.

The CDR3 here is CASRDLGRTGELFF. The CDR3 DNA sequence: TGTGCCAGCAGGGATCTGGGCCGCACCGGGGAGCTGTTTTTT. The rearrangement uses TRBV6-5 and TRBJ2-2, with D hard to call. The CDR3 is 14 residues long. The germline V and J ends were trimmed by 6 bases and 4 bases, with 12 bases remaining between them. CDR1 and CDR2 from the germline V gene are MNHEY and SVGAGI.

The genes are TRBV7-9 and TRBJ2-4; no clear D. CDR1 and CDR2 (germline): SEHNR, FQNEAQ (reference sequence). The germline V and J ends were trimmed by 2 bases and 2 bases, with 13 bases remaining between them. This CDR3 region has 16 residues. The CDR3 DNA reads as TGTGCCAGCAGCTTACTTGACATCCCGTCCAAAAACATTCAGTACTTC. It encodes CASSLLDIPSKNIQYF.

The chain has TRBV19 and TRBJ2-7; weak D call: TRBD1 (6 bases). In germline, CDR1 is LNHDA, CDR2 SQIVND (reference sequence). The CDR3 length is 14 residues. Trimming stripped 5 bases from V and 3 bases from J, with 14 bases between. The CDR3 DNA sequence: TGTGCCAGTAGTCCCCAGGGGAATCTCTACGAGCAGTACTTC. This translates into CASSPQGNLYEQYF.

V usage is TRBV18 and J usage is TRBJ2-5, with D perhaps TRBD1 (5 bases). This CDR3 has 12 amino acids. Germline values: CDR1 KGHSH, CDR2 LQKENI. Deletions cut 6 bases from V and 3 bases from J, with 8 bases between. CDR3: CASSPTEETQYF. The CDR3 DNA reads TGTGCCAGCTCCCCGACAGAAGAGACCCAGTACTTC.

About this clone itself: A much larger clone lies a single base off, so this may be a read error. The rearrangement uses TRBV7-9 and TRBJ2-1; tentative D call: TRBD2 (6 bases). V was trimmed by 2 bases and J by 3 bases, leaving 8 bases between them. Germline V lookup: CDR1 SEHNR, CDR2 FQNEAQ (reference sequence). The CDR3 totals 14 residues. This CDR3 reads CASSLSGVYNEQFF. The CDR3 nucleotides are TGTGCCAGCAGCTTATCGGGAGTCTACAATGAGCAGTTCTTC.

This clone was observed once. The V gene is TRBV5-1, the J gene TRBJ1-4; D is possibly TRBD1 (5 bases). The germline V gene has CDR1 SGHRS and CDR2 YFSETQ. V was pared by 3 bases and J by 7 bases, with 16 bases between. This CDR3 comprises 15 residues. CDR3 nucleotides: TGCGCCAGCAGCTACAGGAACCCGGCCGGTGAAAAACTGTTTTTT. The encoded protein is CASSYRNPAGEKLFF.

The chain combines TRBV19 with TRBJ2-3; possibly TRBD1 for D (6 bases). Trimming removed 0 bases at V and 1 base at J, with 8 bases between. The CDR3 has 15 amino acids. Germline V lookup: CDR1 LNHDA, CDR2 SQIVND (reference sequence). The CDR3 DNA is TGTGCCAGTAGTATAGATAAGGGGGGCACAGATACGCAGTATTTT. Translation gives CASSIDKGGTDTQYF.

CDR3 amino acids: CASSRDTDNEKLFF. The DNA of the CDR3 is TGTGCCAGCAGCCGGGACACCGATAATGAAAAACTGTTTTTT. The V gene is TRBV7-9, the J gene TRBJ1-4; tentative D call: TRBD1 (6 bases). The V gene lost 5 bases and the J gene lost 4 bases, with 11 bases spanning the gap. Germline V gives CDR1 SEHNR, CDR2 FQNEAQ (reference sequence). The CDR3 loop spans 14 amino acids.

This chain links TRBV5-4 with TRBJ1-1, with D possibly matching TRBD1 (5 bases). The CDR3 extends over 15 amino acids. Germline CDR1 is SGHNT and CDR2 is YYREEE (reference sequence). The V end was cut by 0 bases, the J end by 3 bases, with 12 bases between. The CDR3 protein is CASSLGSQGDTEAFF. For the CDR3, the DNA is TGTGCCAGCAGCTTGGGATCCCAGGGTGACACTGAAGCTTTCTTT.

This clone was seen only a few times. CDR3 DNA sequence: TGTGCCAGTAGGTCGTCAGGGAGACAGGATCAGCCCCAGCATTTT. Translated, it gives CASRSSGRQDQPQHF. V usage is TRBV19 and J usage is TRBJ1-5, with a tentative D call TRBD1 (6 bases). Trimming shortened V by 6 bases and J by 5 bases, and 17 bases separated the two germline ends. The CDR3 sequence is 15 residues long. Germline V lookup: CDR1 LNHDA, CDR2 SQIVND (reference sequence).

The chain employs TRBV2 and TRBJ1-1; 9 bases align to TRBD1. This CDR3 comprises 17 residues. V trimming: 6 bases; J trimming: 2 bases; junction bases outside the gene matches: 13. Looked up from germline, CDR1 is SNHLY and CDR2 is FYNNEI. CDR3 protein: CASSPASLGQGNTEAFF. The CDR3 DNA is TGTGCCAGCAGCCCCGCCTCCCTGGGACAGGGAAACACTGAAGCTTTCTTT.

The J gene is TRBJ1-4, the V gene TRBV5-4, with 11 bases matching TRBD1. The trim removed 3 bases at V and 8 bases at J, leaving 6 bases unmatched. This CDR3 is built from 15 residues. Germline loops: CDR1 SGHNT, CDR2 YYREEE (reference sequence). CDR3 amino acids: CASSSWGTGGEKLFF. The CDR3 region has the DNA TGTGCCAGCAGCTCCTGGGGGACAGGGGGAGAAAAACTGTTTTTT.

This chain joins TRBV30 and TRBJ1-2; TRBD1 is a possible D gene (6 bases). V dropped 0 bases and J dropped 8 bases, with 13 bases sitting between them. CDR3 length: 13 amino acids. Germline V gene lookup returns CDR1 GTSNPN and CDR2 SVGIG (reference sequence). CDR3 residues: CAWSVGGDWGYTF. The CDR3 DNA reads TGTGCCTGGAGTGTAGGGGGGGATTGGGGCTACACCTTC.

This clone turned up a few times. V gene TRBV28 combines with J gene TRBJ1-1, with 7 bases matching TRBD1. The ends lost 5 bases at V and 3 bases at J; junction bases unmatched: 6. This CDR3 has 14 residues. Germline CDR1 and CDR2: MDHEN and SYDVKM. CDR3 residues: CASSQRDSYTEAFF. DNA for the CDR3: TGTGCCAGCAGTCAACGGGACAGCTACACTGAAGCTTTCTTT.

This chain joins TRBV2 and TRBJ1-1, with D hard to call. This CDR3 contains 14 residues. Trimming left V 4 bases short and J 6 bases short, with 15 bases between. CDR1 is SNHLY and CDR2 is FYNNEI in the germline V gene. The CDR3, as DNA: TGTGCCAGCAGTGTGCGACATCAGGTCCCTGAAGCTTTCTTT. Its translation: CASSVRHQVPEAFF.

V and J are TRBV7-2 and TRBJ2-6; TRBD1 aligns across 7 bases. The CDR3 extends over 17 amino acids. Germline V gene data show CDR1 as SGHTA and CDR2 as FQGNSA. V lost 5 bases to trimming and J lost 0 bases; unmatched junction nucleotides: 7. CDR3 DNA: TGTGCCAGCAGCCCCAACAGGGGCTACTCTGGGGCCAACGTCCTGACTTTC. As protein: CASSPNRGYSGANVLTF.

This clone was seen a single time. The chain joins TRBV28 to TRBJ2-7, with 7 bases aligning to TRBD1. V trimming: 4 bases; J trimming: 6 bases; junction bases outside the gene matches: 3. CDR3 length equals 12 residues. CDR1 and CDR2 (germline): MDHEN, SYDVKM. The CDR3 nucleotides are TGTGCCAGCAGTTCCGGGACAGCCGAGCAGTACTTC. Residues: CASSSGTAEQYF.

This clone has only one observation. In nucleotides, the CDR3 is TGTGCCAGCAGTTACTCCCCCGGTGTATTGTCCGGACACTACGAGCAGTACTTC. Its protein is CASSYSPGVLSGHYEQYF. V gene TRBV28 combines with J gene TRBJ2-7, with D perhaps matching TRBD1 (5 bases). Germline-derived CDR1 and CDR2 are MDHEN and SYDVKM. V was cut by 4 bases and J by 3 bases, with 25 bases left in between. This CDR3 is built from 18 residues.

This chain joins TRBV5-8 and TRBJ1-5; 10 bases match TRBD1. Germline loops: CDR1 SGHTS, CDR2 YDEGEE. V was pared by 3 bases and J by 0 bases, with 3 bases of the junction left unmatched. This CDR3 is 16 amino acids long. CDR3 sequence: CASSSRDRGSNQPQHF. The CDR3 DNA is TGTGCCAGCAGCTCCCGGGACAGGGGTAGCAATCAGCCCCAGCATTTT.

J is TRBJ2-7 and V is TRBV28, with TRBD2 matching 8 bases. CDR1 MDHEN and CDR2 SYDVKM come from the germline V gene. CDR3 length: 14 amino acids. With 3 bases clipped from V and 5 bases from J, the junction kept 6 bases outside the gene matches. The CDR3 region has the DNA TGTGCCAGCAGTTTCGCAGCGGGAGAAAACGAGCAGTACTTC. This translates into CASSFAAGENEQYF.

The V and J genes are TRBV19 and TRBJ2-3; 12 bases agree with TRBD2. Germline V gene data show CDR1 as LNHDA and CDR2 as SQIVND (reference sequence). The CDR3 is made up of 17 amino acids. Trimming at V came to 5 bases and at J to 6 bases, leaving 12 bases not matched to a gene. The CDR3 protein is CASSQGLAGPQGDTQYF. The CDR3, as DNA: TGTGCCAGTAGTCAGGGACTAGCGGGCCCACAAGGGGATACGCAGTATTTT.

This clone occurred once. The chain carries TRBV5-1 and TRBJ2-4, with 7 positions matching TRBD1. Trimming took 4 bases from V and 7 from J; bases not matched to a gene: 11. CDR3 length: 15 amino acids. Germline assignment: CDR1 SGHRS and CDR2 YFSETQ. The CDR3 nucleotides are TGCGCCAGCAGCCCCCAGACAGGGAGCGGTAACATTCAGTACTTC. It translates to CASSPQTGSGNIQYF.

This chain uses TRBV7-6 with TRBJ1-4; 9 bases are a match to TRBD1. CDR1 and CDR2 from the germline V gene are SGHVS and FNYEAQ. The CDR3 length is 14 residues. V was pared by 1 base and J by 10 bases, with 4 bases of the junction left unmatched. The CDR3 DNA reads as TGTGCCAGCAGCTTAGACAGGGGGCTTGGAAAACTGTTTTTT. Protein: CASSLDRGLGKLFF.